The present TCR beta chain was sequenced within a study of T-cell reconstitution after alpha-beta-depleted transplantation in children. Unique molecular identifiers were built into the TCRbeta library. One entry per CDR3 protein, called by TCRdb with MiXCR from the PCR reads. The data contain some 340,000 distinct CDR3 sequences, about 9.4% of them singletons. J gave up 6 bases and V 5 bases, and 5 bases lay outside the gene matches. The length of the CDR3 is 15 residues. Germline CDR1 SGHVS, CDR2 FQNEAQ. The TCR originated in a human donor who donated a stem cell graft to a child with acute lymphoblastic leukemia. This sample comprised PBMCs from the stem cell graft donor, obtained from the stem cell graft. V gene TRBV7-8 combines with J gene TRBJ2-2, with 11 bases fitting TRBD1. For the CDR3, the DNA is TGTGCCAGCAGCGCCGAGGGACAGGGGGCCGGGGAGCTGTTTTTT. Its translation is CASSAEGQGAGELFF.